Listed below are T cell receptor beta chains from one sample, sequenced in a study of blood T cell repertoires in COVID-19. TCRdb keeps only in-frame clones here, not all; method: immunoSEQ multiplex PCR. The sample has roughly 100,000 clones, around 80% seen once; the top ten hold less than 20%. Source material: peripheral blood. The receptors here all came from a woman aged 80 or older with acute or convalescent COVID-19. CDR3s include the opening cysteine and the closing phenylalanine or tryptophan. The order of the fields is J gene, V gene, D gene, clone size, CDR3 protein, CDR3 DNA. A D gene is named only where the DNA matches it firmly. Not every row has a clone size; where given, it reads once, few, many or a size class.

>TRBJ2-3|TRBV5-1|TRBD2|.
CASSLVGTAGGSDTQYF
TGCGCCAGCAGCTTGGTTGGTACAGCGGGAGGGTCAGATACGCAGTATTTT
>TRBJ1-5|TRBV12-5|TRBD1|.
CASGPDRGVPQHF
TGTGCTAGTGGCCCGGACAGGGGGGTACCCCAGCATTTT
>TRBJ2-5|TRBV2|TRBD1|.
CASSARQGETQYF
TGTGCCAGCAGCGCCCGACAGGGAGAGACCCAGTACTTC
>TRBJ2-2|TRBV24-1|.|.
CATRVDHTGELFF
TGTGCCACCAGAGTAGATCACACCGGGGAGCTGTTTTTT
>TRBJ2-2|TRBV12-5|TRBD1|.
CASGFPRTGRTGELFF
TGTGCTAGTGGCTTTCCCCGGACAGGGCGGACCGGGGAGCTGTTTTTT
>TRBJ2-1|TRBV4-1|TRBD2|.
CASSQELAVEYNEQFF
TGCGCCAGCAGCCAAGAACTAGCGGTAGAATACAATGAGCAGTTCTTC
>TRBJ1-4|TRBV5-1|.|.
CASSVGVPNEKLFF
TGCGCCAGCAGCGTCGGGGTCCCCAATGAAAAACTGTTTTTT
>TRBJ1-1|TRBV6-1|.|.
CASSESSRGTFF
TGTGCCAGCAGTGAATCTTCACGGGGGACTTTCTTT
>TRBJ2-1|TRBV27|TRBD2|many
CASSSPLAGTYNEQFF
TGTGCCAGCAGTTCCCCCCTAGCGGGAACCTACAATGAGCAGTTCTTC
>TRBJ2-2|TRBV5-4|.|.
CASSLTGSLIGELFF
TGTGCCAGCAGCTTGACCGGGAGCCTCATCGGGGAGCTGTTTTTT
>TRBJ2-5|TRBV30|TRBD1|many
CAWERQGLETQYF
TGTGCCTGGGAGAGACAGGGGCTGGAGACCCAGTACTTC
>TRBJ1-1|TRBV3-1/TRBV3-2|TRBD1|.
CASSQVGTVDELPNTEAFF
TGTGCCAGCAGCCAAGTGGGGACAGTGGATGAATTACCGAACACTGAAGCTTTCTTT
>TRBJ2-1|TRBV30|TRBD2|.
CASRGVRSRSYNEQFF
TGTGCCTCCCGGGGGGTGCGGAGTCGCTCCTACAATGAGCAGTTCTTC
>TRBJ1-6|TRBV25-1|TRBD1|.
CASSESGTGAKSSPLHF
TGTGCCAGCAGTGAATCCGGGACAGGAGCGAAAAGTTCACCCCTCCACTTT
>TRBJ2-1|TRBV19|.|.
CASRRREDVGEQFF
TGTGCCAGTAGGCGGAGGGAGGACGTCGGTGAGCAGTTCTTC
>TRBJ2-3|TRBV11-3|.|.
CASSFTSSGPDTQYF
TGTGCCAGCAGCTTTACTAGTTCGGGCCCAGATACGCAGTATTTT
>TRBJ2-1|TRBV27|TRBD2|.
CASSLRGLADNEQFF
TGTGCCAGCAGTTTACGGGGACTAGCGGACAATGAGCAGTTCTTC
>TRBJ1-2|TRBV28|TRBD1|.
CASSYGQGYGYTF
TGTGCCAGCAGTTACGGACAGGGGTATGGCTACACCTTC
>TRBJ1-1|TRBV6-6|.|.
CASYRTENTEAFF
TGTGCCAGCTATAGGACAGAAAACACTGAAGCTTTCTTT
>TRBJ2-1|TRBV4-1|.|.
CASSQDLPHNEQFF
TGCGCCAGCAGCCAAGATCTCCCTCACAATGAGCAGTTCTTC
>TRBJ1-5|TRBV11-2|.|.
CASSFGEANQPQHF
TGTGCCAGCAGCTTCGGGGAGGCCAATCAGCCCCAGCATTTT
>TRBJ2-7|TRBV6-5|.|once
CASSYGGRDDEQYF
TGTGCCAGCAGTTACGGAGGGAGAGACGACGAGCAGTACTTC
>TRBJ2-7|TRBV27|.|.
CASSLSAGIHEQYF
TGTGCCAGCAGTTTATCGGCGGGGATCCACGAGCAGTACTTC
>TRBJ1-2|TRBV14|.|.
CASSPERGYGYTF
TGTGCCAGCAGTCCTGAGAGGGGGTATGGCTACACCTTC
>TRBJ2-1|TRBV10-3|TRBD2|.
CAISETGGYNEQFF
TGTGCCATCAGTGAAACGGGAGGGTACAATGAGCAGTTCTTC
>TRBJ1-5|TRBV27|.|.
CATRAAGFNQPQHF
TGTGCCACCCGAGCGGCAGGATTCAATCAGCCCCAGCATTTT
>TRBJ2-2|TRBV2|TRBD1|many
CASSDINRGTGELFF
TGTGCCAGCAGTGACATAAACAGGGGAACCGGGGAGCTGTTTTTT
>TRBJ1-1|TRBV6-5|TRBD1|.
CASMPGQTNTEAFF
TGTGCCAGCATGCCGGGACAGACGAACACTGAAGCTTTCTTT
>TRBJ1-3|TRBV5-1|.|.
CASSFASSGNTIYF
TGCGCCAGCAGCTTCGCCAGCTCTGGAAACACCATATATTTT
>TRBJ2-2|TRBV10-3|TRBD1|few
CAIGQGTGELFF
TGTGCCATTGGACAGGGCACCGGGGAGCTGTTTTTT
>TRBJ2-1|TRBV11-2|TRBD2|.
CASSDYGLAGHNEQFF
TGTGCCAGCAGCGACTACGGACTAGCGGGACACAATGAGCAGTTCTTC
>TRBJ2-1|TRBV11-1|.|once
CASSLMASANEQFF
TGTGCCAGCAGCTTAATGGCTAGTGCCAATGAGCAGTTCTTC
>TRBJ2-2|TRBV15|.|.
CATSRGQTNTGELFF
TGTGCCACCAGCAGAGGACAGACGAACACCGGGGAGCTGTTTTTT
>TRBJ2-3|TRBV13|TRBD1|.
CASSLGGQSTDTQYF
TGTGCCAGCAGCTTAGGGGGACAGAGCACAGATACGCAGTATTTT
>TRBJ1-4|TRBV5-1|TRBD1|.
CASSGQDPGGEKLFF
TGCGCCAGCAGCGGACAGGATCCGGGAGGGGAAAAACTGTTTTTT
>TRBJ2-3|TRBV5-4|TRBD2|.
CASSSGTSGPDTQYF
TGTGCCAGCAGCTCCGGGACTAGCGGCCCAGATACGCAGTATTTT
>TRBJ2-7|TRBV7-9|.|.
CASSFPDNSYEQYF
TGTGCCAGCAGCTTCCCGGACAACTCCTACGAGCAGTACTTC
>TRBJ2-7|TRBV5-5|.|.
CASSLRLLTYEQYF
TGTGCCAGCAGCTTGCGACTACTGACCTACGAGCAGTACTTC
>TRBJ2-3|TRBV5-1|TRBD2|.
CASTSGRARTDTQYF
TGCGCCAGTACTAGCGGGAGGGCTCGAACAGATACGCAGTATTTT
>TRBJ2-7|TRBV12-2|.|.
CASRPKTEFYEQYF
TGTGCAAGTCGCCCGAAGACAGAATTCTACGAGCAGTACTTC
>TRBJ1-3|TRBV18|.|.
CASSLIQGSGNTIYF
TGTGCCAGCTCACTCATACAGGGATCGGGAAACACCATATATTTT
>TRBJ1-5|TRBV13|TRBD1|.
CASSYRGAAQPQHF
TGTGCCAGCAGCTACAGGGGGGCGGCTCAGCCCCAGCATTTT
>TRBJ2-7|TRBV10-3|TRBD2|once
CAISSGTSGYEQYF
TGTGCCATCAGTTCCGGGACTAGTGGCTACGAGCAGTACTTC
>TRBJ2-5|TRBV7-9|.|.
CASRPGAESETQYF
TGTGCCAGCAGACCAGGGGCCGAGTCCGAGACCCAGTACTTC
>TRBJ2-1|TRBV3-1/TRBV3-2|.|.
CASSPIRTGYNEQFF
TGTGCCAGCAGCCCCATTCGTACGGGTTACAATGAGCAGTTCTTC
>TRBJ1-2|TRBV25-1|.|.
CASSLKGGIGYTF
TGTGCCAGCAGTCTAAAGGGAGGGATCGGCTACACCTTC
>TRBJ2-5|TRBV19|TRBD2|.
CASSMTSGSFETQYF
TGTGCCAGTAGTATGACTAGCGGGAGCTTCGAGACCCAGTACTTC
>TRBJ2-6|TRBV27|.|.
CASSEWPGANVLTF
TGTGCCAGCAGTGAATGGCCTGGGGCCAACGTCCTGACTTTC
>TRBJ1-2|TRBV12-3/TRBV12-4|.|.
CASSPGSYGYTF
TGTGCCAGCAGCCCCGGGAGCTATGGCTACACCTTC
>TRBJ2-4|TRBV2|.|.
CASSLTPQNIQYF
TGTGCCAGCAGCCTCACACCGCAAAACATTCAGTACTTC
>TRBJ2-7|TRBV28|TRBD1|.
CASSSQDRAHGYEQYF
TGTGCCAGCAGTAGCCAAGACAGGGCCCATGGCTACGAGCAGTACTTC
>TRBJ2-5|TRBV4-1|.|.
CASSPDRGETQYF
TGCGCCAGCAGCCCGGACAGAGGTGAGACCCAGTACTTC
>TRBJ1-2|TRBV18|TRBD1|.
CASSLLQGDGYTF
TGTGCCAGCTCACTTCTGCAGGGGGATGGCTACACCTTC
>TRBJ1-2|TRBV29-1|.|.
CSSPGQGGGYTF
TGCAGCTCCCCCGGCCAGGGCGGTGGCTACACCTTC
>TRBJ1-5|TRBV11-2|TRBD1|few
CASSLGKTGVEPQHF
TGTGCCAGCAGCTTAGGGAAGACAGGGGTAGAGCCCCAGCATTTT
>TRBJ2-3|TRBV9|TRBD1|.
CASSAGQGNTDTQYF
TGTGCCAGCAGCGCCGGACAGGGGAACACAGATACGCAGTATTTT
>TRBJ2-5|TRBV6-2/TRBV6-3|.|few
CASSYLTDETQYF
TGTGCCAGCAGTTACCTAACAGACGAGACCCAGTACTTC
>TRBJ2-1|TRBV15|.|.
CATSRGGQGTNEQFF
TGTGCCACCAGCCGGGGGGGACAGGGTACCAATGAGCAGTTCTTC